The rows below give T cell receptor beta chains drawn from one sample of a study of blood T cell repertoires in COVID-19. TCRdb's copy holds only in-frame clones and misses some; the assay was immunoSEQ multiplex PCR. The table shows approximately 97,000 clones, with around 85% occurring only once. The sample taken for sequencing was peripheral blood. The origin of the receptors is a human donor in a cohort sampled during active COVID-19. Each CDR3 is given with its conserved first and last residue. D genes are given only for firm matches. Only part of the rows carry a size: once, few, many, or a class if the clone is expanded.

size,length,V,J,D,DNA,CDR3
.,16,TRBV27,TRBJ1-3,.,TGTGCCAGCAGTTTAGGGCAGGGGCTGGCTGGAAACACCATATATTTT,CASSLGQGLAGNTIYF
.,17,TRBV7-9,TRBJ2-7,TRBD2,TGTGCCAGCAGCGCACTGACTAGCGGGAGGCGAACCTACGAGCAGTACTTC,CASSALTSGRRTYEQYF
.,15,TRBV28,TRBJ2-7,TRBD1,TGTGCCAGCAGTTCACAGGGGGCGGGGTCCTACGAGCAGTACTTC,CASSSQGAGSYEQYF
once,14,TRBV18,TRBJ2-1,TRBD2,TGTGCCAGCTCCGTCAGGACTAGGATAGATGAGCAGTTCTTC,CASSVRTRIDEQFF
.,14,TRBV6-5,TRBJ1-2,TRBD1,TGTGCCAGCAGGACGGACAGGGTCGACTATGGCTACACCTTC,CASRTDRVDYGYTF
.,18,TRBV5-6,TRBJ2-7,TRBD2,TGTGCCAGCAGCTCAGGGGCCCTAGCGGGGGGCAGCTCCTACGAGCAGTACTTC,CASSSGALAGGSSYEQYF
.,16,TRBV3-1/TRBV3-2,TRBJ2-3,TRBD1,TGTGCCAGCAGCCGAGAACAGGGGCGCAGCACAGATACGCAGTATTTT,CASSREQGRSTDTQYF
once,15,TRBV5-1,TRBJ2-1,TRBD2,TGCGCCAGCAGCCGGGGACTAGCGGGAGTGGATGAGCAGTTCTTC,CASSRGLAGVDEQFF
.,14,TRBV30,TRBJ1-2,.,TGTGCCTGGAATTACCAGGGGATGTTCTATGGCTACACCTTC,CAWNYQGMFYGYTF
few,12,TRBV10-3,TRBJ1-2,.,TGTGCCATCAATGATGGGGCGGGGGGCTACACCTTC,CAINDGAGGYTF
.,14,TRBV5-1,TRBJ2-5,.,TGCGCCAGCGAGCTCCGCAGGGTTAAAGAGACCCAGTACTTC,CASELRRVKETQYF
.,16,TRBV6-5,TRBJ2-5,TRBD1,TGTGCCAGCAGTTACTCGGCAGGGGGCGGCCAAGAGACCCAGTACTTC,CASSYSAGGGQETQYF
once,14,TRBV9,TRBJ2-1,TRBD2,TGTGCCAGCAGCGTAGATGGAGCGGGAGGACCGCAGTTCTTC,CASSVDGAGGPQFF
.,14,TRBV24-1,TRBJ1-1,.,TGTGCCACCTCCGACACAGGGAGGGTCACTGAAGCTTTCTTT,CATSDTGRVTEAFF
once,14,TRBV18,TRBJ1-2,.,TGTGCCAGCTCACCAGGGGGGGCAGGCTATGGCTACACCTTC,CASSPGGAGYGYTF
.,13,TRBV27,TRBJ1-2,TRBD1,TGTGCCAGCAGTGTTACACAGGGGGCGACCTACACCTTC,CASSVTQGATYTF